This T cell receptor (beta chain) was identified during a study of cytomegalovirus exposure and HLA in healthy donors. The PCR contained 60 Vbeta and 13 Jbeta primers. Only in-frame clones appear in the TCRdb table, and some are missing; sequencing was by immunoSEQ multiplex PCR. The sample includes approximately 140,000 clones, about four fifths seen only once; the top ten take 5% to 6.5%. Study conclusions and caveats: Later analysis showed TCR association rates varying by HLA locus, highest for DRB1 and lowest for HLA-C.

Healthy individuals who donated bone marrow served as the donors. Germline trimming cut 5 bases from V and 3 bases from J; bases unmatched to any gene: 13. The CDR3 covers 16 residues. Germline values: CDR1 SEHNR, CDR2 FQNEAQ (reference sequence). This clone was observed once. Its matching antigen is unknown. This chain joins TRBV7-9 and TRBJ2-7; 7 bases map to TRBD2. The sample comprised PBMCs. The sequence was collected from a man between 50 and 59 years old in good health and CMV-seropositive. CDR3 sequence reads: CASSLQSGTHLYEQYF. The CDR3 DNA reads as TGTGCCAGCAGCCTCCAAAGCGGGACGCACCTCTACGAGCAGTACTTC. The variable domain in full, with the rest retrieved from reference TRBV7-9 and TRBJ2-7, is DTGVSQNPRHKITKRGQNVTFRCDPISEHNRLYWYRQTLGQGPEFLTYFQNEAQLEKSRLLSDRFSAERPKGSFSTLEIQRTEQGDSAMYLCASSLQSGTHLYEQYFGPGTRLTVT.